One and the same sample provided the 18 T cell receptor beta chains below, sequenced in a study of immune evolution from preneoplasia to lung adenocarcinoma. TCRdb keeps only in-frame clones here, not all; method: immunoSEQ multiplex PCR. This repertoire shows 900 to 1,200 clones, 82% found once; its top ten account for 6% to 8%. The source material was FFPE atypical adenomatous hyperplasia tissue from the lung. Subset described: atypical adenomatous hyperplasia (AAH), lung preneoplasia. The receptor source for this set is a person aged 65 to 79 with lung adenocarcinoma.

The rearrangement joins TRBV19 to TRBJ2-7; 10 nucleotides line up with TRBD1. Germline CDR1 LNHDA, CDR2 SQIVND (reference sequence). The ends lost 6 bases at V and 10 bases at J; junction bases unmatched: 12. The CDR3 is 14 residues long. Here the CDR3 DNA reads TGTGCCAGTAGACCGGGACAGGGGATAATGCGTCAGTACTTC. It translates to CASRPGQGIMRQYF.

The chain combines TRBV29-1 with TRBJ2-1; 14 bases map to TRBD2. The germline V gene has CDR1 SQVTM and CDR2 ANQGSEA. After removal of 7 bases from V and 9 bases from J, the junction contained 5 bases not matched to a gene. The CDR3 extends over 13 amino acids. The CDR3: CSARLAGGGEQFF. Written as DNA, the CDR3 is TGCAGCGCCCGACTAGCGGGAGGGGGTGAGCAGTTCTTC.

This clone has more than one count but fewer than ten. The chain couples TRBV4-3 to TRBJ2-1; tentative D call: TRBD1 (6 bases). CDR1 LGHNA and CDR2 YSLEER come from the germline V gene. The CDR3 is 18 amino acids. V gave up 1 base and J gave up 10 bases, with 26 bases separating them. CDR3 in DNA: TGCGCCAGCAGCCAAGCTGGGCCAAGGGACGTCCAGGGGAGAGAGCAGTTCTTC. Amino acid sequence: CASSQAGPRDVQGREQFF.

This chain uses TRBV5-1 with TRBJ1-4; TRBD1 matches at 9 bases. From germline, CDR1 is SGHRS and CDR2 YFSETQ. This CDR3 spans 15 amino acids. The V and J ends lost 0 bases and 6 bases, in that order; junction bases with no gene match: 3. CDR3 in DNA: TGCGCCAGCAGCTTGGACAGGGGGCGTGATGAAAAACTGTTTTTT. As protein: CASSLDRGRDEKLFF.

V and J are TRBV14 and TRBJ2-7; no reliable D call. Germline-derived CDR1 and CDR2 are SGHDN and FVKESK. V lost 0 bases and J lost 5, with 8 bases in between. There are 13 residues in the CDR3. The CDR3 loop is CASSQEKVDEQYF. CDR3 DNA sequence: TGTGCCAGCAGCCAAGAAAAAGTCGACGAGCAGTACTTC. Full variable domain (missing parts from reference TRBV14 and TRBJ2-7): EAGVTQFPSHSVIEKGQTVTLRCDPISGHDNLYWYRRVMGKEIKFLLHFVKESKQDESGMPNNRFLAERTGGTYSTLKVQPAELEDSGVYFCASSQEKVDEQYFGPGTRLTVT.

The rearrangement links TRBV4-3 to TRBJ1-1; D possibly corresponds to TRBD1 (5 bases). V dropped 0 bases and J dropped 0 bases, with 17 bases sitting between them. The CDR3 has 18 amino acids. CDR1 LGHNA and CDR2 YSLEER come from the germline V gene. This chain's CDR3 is CASSQDQGTGSMNTEAFF. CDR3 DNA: TGCGCCAGCAGCCAAGATCAGGGTACAGGATCGATGAACACTGAAGCTTTCTTT.

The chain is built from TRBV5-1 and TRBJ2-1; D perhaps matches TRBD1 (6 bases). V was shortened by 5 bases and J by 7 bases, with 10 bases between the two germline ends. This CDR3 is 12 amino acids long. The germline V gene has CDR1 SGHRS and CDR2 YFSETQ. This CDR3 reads CASRARGNEQFF. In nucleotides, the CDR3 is TGCGCCAGCAGAGCCAGGGGTAATGAGCAGTTCTTC.

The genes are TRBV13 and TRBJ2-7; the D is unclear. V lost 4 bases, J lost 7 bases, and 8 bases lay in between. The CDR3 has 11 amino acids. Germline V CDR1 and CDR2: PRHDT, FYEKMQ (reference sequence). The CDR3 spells CASSSELEQYF. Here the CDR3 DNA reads TGTGCCAGCAGCTCCGAACTGGAGCAGTACTTC.

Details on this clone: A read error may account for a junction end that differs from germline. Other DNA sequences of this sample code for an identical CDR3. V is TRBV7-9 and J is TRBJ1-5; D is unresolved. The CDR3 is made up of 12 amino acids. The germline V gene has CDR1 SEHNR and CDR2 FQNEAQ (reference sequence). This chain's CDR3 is CASGVDNQPQHF. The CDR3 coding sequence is TGTGCCAGCGGGGTAGACAATCAACCCCAGCATTTT. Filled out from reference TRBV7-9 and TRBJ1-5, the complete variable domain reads DTGVSQNPRHKITKRGQNVTFRCDPISEHNRLYWYRQTLGQGPEFLTYFQNEAQLEKSRLLSDRFSAERPKGSFSTLEIQRTEQGDSAMYLCASGVDNQPQHFGDGTRLSIL.

The CDR3 bases are TGTGCCAGCACCTCCAGCAGACAGAACACCGGGGAGCTGTTTTTT. This gives the protein CASTSSRQNTGELFF. This chain joins TRBV11-2 and TRBJ2-2; D not certain. Trimming cost V 7 bases and J 1 base, with 13 bases left between them. The V gene's germline CDR1 is SGHAT and CDR2 FQNNGV. The CDR3 is made up of 15 amino acids.

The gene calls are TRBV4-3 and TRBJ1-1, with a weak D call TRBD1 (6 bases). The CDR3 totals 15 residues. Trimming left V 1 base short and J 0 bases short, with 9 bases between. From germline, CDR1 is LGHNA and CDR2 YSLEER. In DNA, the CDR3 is TGCGCCAGCAGCCAAGCGGACAGTTTGAACACTGAAGCTTTCTTT. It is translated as CASSQADSLNTEAFF.

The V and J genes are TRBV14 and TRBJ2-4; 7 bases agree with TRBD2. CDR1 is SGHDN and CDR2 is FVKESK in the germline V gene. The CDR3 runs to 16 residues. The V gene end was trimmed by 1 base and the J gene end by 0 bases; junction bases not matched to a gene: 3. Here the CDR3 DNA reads TGTGCCAGCAGCCAAGCAAGCGGGGTAGCCAAAAACATTCAGTACTTC. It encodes CASSQASGVAKNIQYF.

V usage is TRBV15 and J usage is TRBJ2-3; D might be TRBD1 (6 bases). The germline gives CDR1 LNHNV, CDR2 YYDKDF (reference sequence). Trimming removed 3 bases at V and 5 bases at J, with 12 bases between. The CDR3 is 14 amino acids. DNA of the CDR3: TGTGCCACCAGCAGGGGGGCCTTCATAGATACGCAGTATTTT. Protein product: CATSRGAFIDTQYF.

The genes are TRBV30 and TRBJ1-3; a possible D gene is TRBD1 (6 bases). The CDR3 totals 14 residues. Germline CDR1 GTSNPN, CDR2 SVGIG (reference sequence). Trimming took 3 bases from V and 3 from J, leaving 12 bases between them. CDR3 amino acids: CAWRSQGFGNTIYF. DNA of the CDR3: TGTGCCTGGAGGTCACAGGGCTTTGGAAACACCATATATTTT. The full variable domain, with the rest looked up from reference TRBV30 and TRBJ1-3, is SQTIHQWPATLVQPVGSPLSLECTVEGTSNPNLYWYRQAAGRGLQLLFYSVGIGQISSEVPQNLSASRPQDRQFILSSKKLLLSDSGFYLCAWRSQGFGNTIYFGEGSWLTVV.

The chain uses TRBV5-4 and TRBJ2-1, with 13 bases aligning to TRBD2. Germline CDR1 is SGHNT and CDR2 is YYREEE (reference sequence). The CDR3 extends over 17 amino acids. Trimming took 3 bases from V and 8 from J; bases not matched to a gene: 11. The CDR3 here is CASSSGLAGVGSHEQFF. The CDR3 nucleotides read TGTGCCAGCAGCTCCGGACTAGCGGGAGTAGGTTCCCATGAGCAGTTCTTC. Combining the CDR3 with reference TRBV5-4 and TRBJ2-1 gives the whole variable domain ETGVTQSPTHLIKTRGQQVTLRCSSQSGHNTVSWYQQALGQGPQFIFQYYREEENGRGNFPPRFSGLQFPNYSSELNVNALELDDSALYLCASSSGLAGVGSHEQFFGPGTRLTVL.

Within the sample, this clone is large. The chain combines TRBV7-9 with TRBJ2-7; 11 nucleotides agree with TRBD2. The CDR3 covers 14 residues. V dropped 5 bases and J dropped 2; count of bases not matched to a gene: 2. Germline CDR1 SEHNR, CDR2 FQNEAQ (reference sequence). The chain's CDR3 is CASSEGLAAYEQYF. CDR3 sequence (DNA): TGTGCCAGCAGCGAGGGACTAGCGGCCTACGAGCAGTACTTC.

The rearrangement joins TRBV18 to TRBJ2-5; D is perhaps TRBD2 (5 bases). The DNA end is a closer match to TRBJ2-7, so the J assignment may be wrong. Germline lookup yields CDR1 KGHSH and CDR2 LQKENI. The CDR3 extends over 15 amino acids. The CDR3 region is CASSLAGAPLAEQYF. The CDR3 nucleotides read TGTGCCAGCTCACTGGCGGGTGCCCCCCTCGCCGAGCAGTACTTC.

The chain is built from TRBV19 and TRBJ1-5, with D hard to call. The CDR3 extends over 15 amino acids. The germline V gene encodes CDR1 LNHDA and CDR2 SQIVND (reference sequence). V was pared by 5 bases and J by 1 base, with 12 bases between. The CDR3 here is CASSFLVLSNQPQHF. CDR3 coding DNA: TGTGCCAGTAGTTTCTTGGTTTTAAGCAATCAGCCCCAGCATTTT. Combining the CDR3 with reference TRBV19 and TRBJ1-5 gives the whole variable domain DGGITQSPKYLFRKEGQNVTLSCEQNLNHDAMYWYRQDPGQGLRLIYYSQIVNDFQKGDIAEGYSVSREKKESFPLTVTSAQKNPTAFYLCASSFLVLSNQPQHFGDGTRLSIL.